Below, 30 T cell receptor beta chains from the same sample are listed, as sequenced in a study of T cells in tuberculosis. Clones were sequenced by immunoSEQ multiplex PCR, and TCRdb holds only the in-frame ones, with some missing. The table has nearly 60,000 clones, 88% seen once. Cells were sorted from thawed PBMC rested overnight and stained with GMM-loaded CD1B tetramer, viability dye and anti-CD3. C32 glucose monomycolate from Rhodococcus equi was loaded onto the CD1B tetramers. The sequencing sample was made of CD1b-GMM tetramer-negative cells sorted from PBMCs. These receptors were obtained from an adult woman with latent tuberculosis.

This chain connects TRBV4-3 to TRBJ2-7; TRBD1 might be the D (5 bases). Trimming removed 0 bases from V and 3 bases from J, with 12 bases in between. This CDR3 contains 15 residues. Per the germline V gene, CDR1 is LGHNA and CDR2 is YSLEER. CDR3 sequence (DNA): TGCGCCAGCAGCCAAGATAGAGAACAGGTCTACGAGCAGTACTTC. Protein sequence: CASSQDREQVYEQYF.

The CDR3 loop is CASSFPLRDRGYGYTF. The CDR3 DNA follows: TGTGCCAGCAGTTTCCCCTTACGGGACAGGGGATATGGCTACACCTTC. This sequence joins TRBV28 and TRBJ1-2; 10 positions match TRBD1. The germline V gene has CDR1 MDHEN and CDR2 SYDVKM. With 3 bases clipped from V and 5 bases from J, the junction kept 9 bases outside the gene matches. CDR3 length: 16 residues.

The rearrangement joins TRBV19 to TRBJ1-3; perhaps TRBD1 as D (5 bases). Germline CDR1 LNHDA, CDR2 SQIVND (reference sequence). V lost 4 bases, J lost 1 base, and 11 bases lay in between. The CDR3 is 15 amino acids. CDR3: CASSRGGESGNTIYF. CDR3 DNA sequence: TGTGCCAGTAGTAGGGGGGGGGAATCTGGAAACACCATATATTTT.

This chain links TRBV19 with TRBJ2-3; D may be TRBD1 (5 bases). The CDR3 length is 15 residues. Trimming took off 3 bases at V and 3 bases at J, with 13 bases between the two ends. CDR1 and CDR2 from the germline V gene are LNHDA and SQIVND (reference sequence). CDR3: CASSIWAGRTDTQYF. In DNA form, the CDR3 reads TGTGCCAGTAGTATTTGGGCAGGGCGGACAGATACGCAGTATTTT.

CDR3 sequence reads: CASSWGEWTDYGYTF. The DNA for the CDR3 is TGTGCCAGCAGCTGGGGAGAATGGACGGACTATGGCTACACCTTC. The J gene is TRBJ1-2, the V gene TRBV11-2; D call uncertain. V lost 4 bases to trimming and J lost 3 bases, with 15 bases between them. The CDR3 contains 15 residues. Germline loops: CDR1 SGHAT, CDR2 FQNNGV.

The chain joins TRBV27 to TRBJ2-2, with 11 bases aligning to TRBD2. The germline V gene has CDR1 MNHEY and CDR2 SMNVEV (reference sequence). The V and J ends lost 3 bases and 1 base, in that order; junction bases with no gene match: 4. CDR3 length equals 17 residues. The CDR3 sequence: CASSFATSGKNTGELFF. The CDR3 DNA sequence: TGTGCCAGCAGTTTCGCGACTAGCGGGAAGAACACCGGGGAGCTGTTTTTT.

This clone has just a few counts. The chain recombines TRBV7-9 with TRBJ1-3, with a possible D match to TRBD1 (5 bases). The CDR3 is 17 amino acids. Trimming cost V 5 bases and J 4 bases, with 21 bases left between them. The germline CDR1 and CDR2 sequences are SEHNR and FQNEAQ (reference sequence). CDR3 residues: CASSGRRLRAQGNTIYF. Written as DNA, the CDR3 is TGTGCCAGCAGCGGGAGGCGTCTCAGGGCTCAAGGAAACACCATATATTTT.

J is TRBJ2-6 and V is TRBV2; D is uncertain. There are 14 residues in the CDR3. Germline lookup yields CDR1 SNHLY and CDR2 FYNNEI. Trimming removed 6 bases from V and 1 base from J, with 7 bases in between. CDR3 in amino acids: CASRQHSGANVLTF. Written as DNA, the CDR3 is TGTGCCAGCAGACAACATTCTGGGGCCAACGTCCTGACTTTC.

This clone was detected once. This chain joins TRBV2 and TRBJ1-2, with D possibly matching TRBD1 (5 bases). V shed 7 bases and J shed 7 bases, with 16 bases lying between them. CDR3 length: 13 amino acids. Germline values: CDR1 SNHLY, CDR2 FYNNEI. The CDR3 spells CASNVGLRGGYTF. The CDR3 DNA reads as TGTGCCAGCAATGTGGGGCTCCGAGGTGGCTACACCTTC.

V usage is TRBV11-2 and J usage is TRBJ2-6, with a tentative D call TRBD1 (6 bases). Germline V gives CDR1 SGHAT, CDR2 FQNNGV. The CDR3 loop spans 16 amino acids. V lost 8 bases, J lost 4 bases, and 18 bases lay in between. In DNA, the CDR3 is TGTGCCAGCCCTATGCCACAGGGCCGGGGGGCCAACGTCCTGACTTTC. Protein product: CASPMPQGRGANVLTF.

The V and J genes are TRBV28 and TRBJ2-6; D uncertain. The V end was cut by 7 bases, the J end by 0 bases, with 10 bases between. Germline V gene sequence: CDR1 MDHEN, CDR2 SYDVKM. This CDR3 has 15 residues. CDR3 DNA sequence: TGTGCCAGCACCTCCGACTCCTCTGGGGCCAACGTCCTGACTTTC. Encoded protein: CASTSDSSGANVLTF.

The chain has TRBV7-2 and TRBJ2-4; D is possibly TRBD2 (6 bases). In germline, CDR1 is SGHTA, CDR2 FQGNSA. This CDR3 contains 15 residues. Between the trimmed V and J ends, which lost 1 base and 6 bases, there was a span of 13 bases. In nucleotides, the CDR3 is TGTGCCAGCAGCTTAGGGGCGGGAATTAGAAACATTCAGTACTTC. It translates to CASSLGAGIRNIQYF.

The chain has TRBV28 and TRBJ2-7, with TRBD1 identical over 9 bases. Trimming removed 6 bases from V and 4 bases from J; junction bases left unmatched: 10. Germline values: CDR1 MDHEN, CDR2 SYDVKM. CDR3 size: 15 residues. The CDR3 DNA sequence: TGTGCCAGCAGCAACCCGACAGGGGGGGTATACGAGCAGTACTTC. Translation gives CASSNPTGGVYEQYF.

The CDR3 reads CASSQGTGGTEAFF. The CDR3 region has the DNA TGTGCCAGCAGTCAAGGGACAGGGGGCACTGAAGCTTTCTTT. The rearrangement uses TRBV6-5 and TRBJ1-1; TRBD1 matches 11 bases. V gave up 5 bases and J gave up 4 bases; unmatched junction bases: 3. This CDR3 is 14 amino acids long. In germline, CDR1 is MNHEY, CDR2 SVGAGI.

The CDR3 sequence: CASSLIGGGAGEQFF. The CDR3 DNA sequence: TGTGCCAGCAGCTTAATCGGCGGGGGGGCGGGTGAGCAGTTCTTC. The chain has TRBV7-9 and TRBJ2-1; 9 nucleotides align to TRBD2. The CDR3 is 15 amino acids. J was trimmed by 9 bases and V by 2 bases; bases with no gene match: 8. Germline assignment: CDR1 SEHNR and CDR2 FQNEAQ (reference sequence).

This chain uses TRBV5-4 with TRBJ2-3; a possible D gene is TRBD2 (5 bases). Germline V CDR1 and CDR2: SGHNT, YYREEE (reference sequence). The CDR3 contains 15 residues. V lost 2 bases, J lost 1 base, and 11 bases lay in between. CDR3 in amino acids: CASSLDGLGTDTQYF. Written as DNA, the CDR3 is TGTGCCAGCAGCTTAGATGGACTTGGCACAGATACGCAGTATTTT.

J is TRBJ1-5 and V is TRBV7-8; D is unclear. This CDR3 has 13 residues. Germline CDR1 is SGHVS and CDR2 is FQNEAQ. With 5 bases removed from V and 2 bases from J, the gap between germline ends came to 7 bases. CDR3 in DNA: TGTGCCAGCAGCCTAGTAGGCAATCAGCCCCAGCATTTT. Translating it yields CASSLVGNQPQHF.

The CDR3 protein is CASSRGGPPYEQYF. In DNA, the CDR3 is TGTGCCAGCAGCCGCGGGGGACCTCCCTACGAGCAGTACTTC. V and J are TRBV5-6 and TRBJ2-7; 7 bases line up with TRBD2. CDR3 size: 14 residues. The germline V gene encodes CDR1 SGHDT and CDR2 YYEEEE. V dropped 4 bases and J dropped 2; count of bases not matched to a gene: 6.

The chain has TRBV29-1 and TRBJ2-1, with a possible D match to TRBD1 (6 bases). Deletions cut 0 bases from V and 7 bases from J, with 13 bases between. Germline assignment: CDR1 SQVTM and CDR2 ANQGSEA. The CDR3 is 14 residues long. The CDR3 DNA reads TGCAGCGTTGAAGAGTGGACAGAGCGAAATGAGCAGTTCTTC. This translates into CSVEEWTERNEQFF.

The chain employs TRBV27 and TRBJ2-7; D may be TRBD1 (6 bases). V gave up 3 bases and J gave up 7 bases, with 16 bases separating them. Germline lookup yields CDR1 MNHEY and CDR2 SMNVEV (reference sequence). The CDR3 runs 14 residues. Here the CDR3 DNA reads TGTGCCAGCAGTTTGGACAGTGCGCGCGGGGAGCAGTACTTC. As protein: CASSLDSARGEQYF.

This chain joins TRBV15 and TRBJ2-7; 9 bases align to TRBD1. The CDR3 consists of 15 residues. V lost 0 bases to trimming and J lost 5 bases; unmatched junction nucleotides: 5. Germline CDR1 reads LNHNV; CDR2 reads YYDKDF (reference sequence). The CDR3 here is CATSRDRTGAHEQYF. As DNA, the CDR3 is TGTGCCACCAGCAGAGATCGGACAGGGGCCCACGAGCAGTACTTC.

This rearrangement joins TRBV7-9 to TRBJ2-7, with 14 bases identical to TRBD2. Germline values: CDR1 SEHNR, CDR2 FQNEAQ (reference sequence). V gave up 5 bases and J gave up 3 bases; unmatched junction bases: 6. This CDR3 has 16 residues. Here the CDR3 reads CASSTSGLAGVYEQYF. The CDR3 DNA reads as TGTGCCAGCAGCACTTCGGGACTAGCGGGAGTCTACGAGCAGTACTTC.

V is TRBV7-2 and J is TRBJ2-7; weak D call: TRBD1 (5 bases). Deletions cut 1 base from V and 0 bases from J, with 10 bases between. Per germline, CDR1 SGHTA and CDR2 FQGNSA. This CDR3 is 15 amino acids long. CDR3 sequence reads: CASSLGSGISYEQYF. For the CDR3, the DNA is TGTGCCAGCAGCTTAGGGTCAGGGATCTCCTACGAGCAGTACTTC.

The rearrangement links TRBV6-1 to TRBJ1-5, with a possible D match to TRBD1 (5 bases). V was clipped by 5 bases and J by 0 bases, with 11 bases between them. Germline V lookup: CDR1 MNHNS, CDR2 SASEGT. The CDR3 totals 15 residues. In DNA form, the CDR3 reads TGTGCCAGCAGTTGGCGGACATTTAGCAATCAGCCCCAGCATTTT. Translation: CASSWRTFSNQPQHF.

This clone showed up just a few times. The J gene is TRBJ2-1, the V gene TRBV27; TRBD2 matches 12 bases. This CDR3 has 16 residues. The germline V gene has CDR1 MNHEY and CDR2 SMNVEV (reference sequence). V lost 7 bases, J lost 4 bases, and 8 bases stayed unmatched. In nucleotides, the CDR3 is TGTGCCAGCACGGTCGCTAGCGGGAGGGGTTACAATGAGCAGTTCTTC. Translated: CASTVASGRGYNEQFF.

J is TRBJ2-7 and V is TRBV29-1; weak D call: TRBD2 (6 bases). Germline CDR1 reads SQVTM; CDR2 reads ANQGSEA. Trimming left V 3 bases short and J 4 bases short, with 10 bases between. CDR3 size: 12 residues. The chain's CDR3 is CSVEASEYEQYF. The DNA for the CDR3 is TGCAGCGTTGAGGCTAGCGAATACGAGCAGTACTTC.

The J gene is TRBJ2-7, the V gene TRBV28; D remains unclear. Germline V gives CDR1 MDHEN, CDR2 SYDVKM. The CDR3 totals 16 residues. V was cut by 3 bases and J by 1 base, with 16 bases left in between. This chain's CDR3 is CASSFSFDIDSYEQYF. As DNA, the CDR3 is TGTGCCAGCAGTTTCTCCTTCGACATAGATTCCTACGAGCAGTACTTC.

This clone was detected a few times. J is TRBJ2-7 and V is TRBV19, with 8 positions matching TRBD1. The CDR3 has 15 amino acids. J was trimmed by 1 base and V by 3 bases; bases with no gene match: 5. The germline V gene encodes CDR1 LNHDA and CDR2 SQIVND (reference sequence). The CDR3 sequence is CASSISGQGSYEQYF. The CDR3 nucleotides are TGTGCCAGTAGTATTTCCGGACAGGGATCCTACGAGCAGTACTTC.

This chain joins TRBV7-8 and TRBJ2-7; TRBD1 might be the D (6 bases). Germline V gives CDR1 SGHVS, CDR2 FQNEAQ. CDR3 length equals 14 residues. V was trimmed by 5 bases and J by 5 bases, leaving 16 bases between them. The CDR3 region has the DNA TGTGCCAGCAGCGACTTTACAGGGACCCACGAGCAGTACTTC. This sequence encodes CASSDFTGTHEQYF.

CDR3 DNA sequence: TGTGCCAGCAGTTACAACATACTGAACACTGAAGCTTTCTTT. Translation: CASSYNILNTEAFF. The chain has TRBV6-6 and TRBJ1-1; D ambiguous. Trimming removed 2 bases at V and 0 bases at J, with 7 bases between. CDR1 is MNHNY and CDR2 is SVGAGI in the germline V gene (reference sequence). The CDR3 contains 14 residues.